Shown below are 4 T cell receptor beta chains from a single sample sequenced in a study of blood T cell repertoires in COVID-19. The assay was immunoSEQ multiplex PCR, and TCRdb's table has in-frame clones only and misses some. The sample lists approximately 220,000 clones; about 83% were seen once. Sequenced material: PBMCs or T cells enriched from blood (not recorded which). These receptors were taken from a woman aged 40 to 50 who had been exposed to COVID-19.

The V and J genes are TRBV11-2 and TRBJ2-3; 12 nucleotides align to TRBD2. V trimming: 0 bases; J trimming: 6 bases; junction bases outside the gene matches: 10. The CDR3 covers 18 residues. Germline values: CDR1 SGHAT, CDR2 FQNNGV. In nucleotides, the CDR3 is TGTGCCAGCAGCTTAGAAGGGGCTAGCGGGGGGGCCAGGGATACGCAGTATTTT. Translation gives CASSLEGASGGARDTQYF.

V usage is TRBV2 and J usage is TRBJ1-1, with D tentatively TRBD1 (6 bases). The CDR3 is 15 amino acids. Trimming took off 4 bases at V and 7 bases at J, with 19 bases between the two ends. Per germline, CDR1 SNHLY and CDR2 FYNNEI. CDR3 residues: CASSAESGGSSEAFF. Here the CDR3 DNA reads TGTGCCAGCAGTGCGGAGTCGGGGGGCAGCAGTGAAGCTTTCTTT.

In this sample, this clone turned up once. The chain employs TRBV29-1 and TRBJ2-7; 10 bases agree with TRBD2. CDR3 length equals 14 residues. V shed 8 bases, J shed 2 bases, and the junction held 9 bases outside the gene matches. Germline CDR1 reads SQVTM; CDR2 reads ANQGSEA. CDR3 protein: CSCTLAGAAYEQYF. CDR3 DNA: TGCAGCTGTACCCTAGCGGGGGCCGCCTACGAGCAGTACTTC.

The rearrangement joins TRBV7-3 to TRBJ2-5; 14 nucleotides agree with TRBD2. The CDR3 is 17 residues long. Germline assignment: CDR1 SGHTA and CDR2 FQGTGA. V shed 2 bases and J 5 bases; nucleotides not matched to a gene: 7. CDR3 in DNA: TGTGCCAGCAGCTTAGGGACTAGCGGGGGTATGGGGGAGACCCAGTACTTC. It specifies CASSLGTSGGMGETQYF. Complete variable domain (other parts from reference TRBV7-3 and TRBJ2-5): GAGVSQTPSNKVTEKGKYVELRCDPISGHTALYWYRQSLGQGPEFLIYFQGTGAADDSGLPNDRFFAVRPEGSVSTLKIQRTERGDSAVYLCASSLGTSGGMGETQYFGPGTRLLVL.